What follows describes a single TCR beta chain. These data are taken from a study of blood T cell repertoires in COVID-19. Study-wide context: The study drew acute and convalescent COVID-19 samples from the United States, Italy and Spain. The analysed material was cDNA or gDNA that came from T cells, B-cell-depleted T cells, or PBMCs.

In the study's own analysis: Nucleated cell counts were estimated from reference gene primer amplification. Data came from immunoSEQ multiplex PCR; TCRdb stores just in-frame clones and leaves some out. V, J and clone size reflect that table, while D and trimming were determined from the DNA. Of around 150,000 clones in the sample, 70% to 90% were seen once. Sequencing was carried out using peripheral blood. This TCR derives from a man aged 55-75 years with acute or convalescent COVID-19.

The CDR3 loop is CASSMRGYGYTF. The CDR3, as DNA: TGTGCCAGCAGTATGAGAGGGTATGGCTACACCTTC. The chain couples TRBV6-5 to TRBJ1-2; D is undetermined. V was trimmed by 5 bases and J by 5 bases, leaving 9 bases between them. The CDR3 loop spans 12 amino acids. Per the germline V gene, CDR1 is MNHEY and CDR2 is SVGAGI.